Presented here are 18 T cell receptor beta chains from one specimen sequenced in a study of cytomegalovirus exposure and HLA in healthy donors. This PCR relied on a set of 60 Vbeta primers and 13 Jbeta primers. Some clones are missing from TCRdb's copy, which holds only in-frame ones; the method was immunoSEQ multiplex PCR. This table holds 150,000 to 200,000 clones. Specimen: PBMCs. Receptors originate from a woman aged 18-29 years in good health and CMV-seropositive.

This rearrangement joins TRBV6-5 to TRBJ2-5, with 8 bases lining up with TRBD2. The closer fit of TRBJ2-7 to the DNA end suggests the J call may be wrong. The CDR3 sequence is 16 residues long. Germline lookup yields CDR1 MNHEY and CDR2 SVGAGI. The CDR3: CASSYSTAGVAYEQYF. CDR3 DNA: TGTGCCAGCAGTTACTCGACAGCGGGAGTGGCCTACGAGCAGTACTTC.

The chain couples TRBV16 to TRBJ1-5, with TRBD1 matching over 9 bases. Looked up from germline, CDR1 is KGHSY and CDR2 is FQNENV. The CDR3 length is 15 residues. V gave up 4 bases and J gave up 3 bases; unmatched junction bases: 4. The CDR3 loop is CASSPNRGPNQPQHF. CDR3 nucleotides: TGTGCCAGCAGCCCCAACAGGGGGCCCAATCAGCCCCAGCATTTT.

The genes are TRBV19 and TRBJ1-1; TRBD1 matches 11 bases. V shed 4 bases and J 3 bases; nucleotides not matched to a gene: 10. The CDR3 contains 17 residues. Germline V lookup: CDR1 LNHDA, CDR2 SQIVND (reference sequence). The CDR3 loop is CASSRGTGGSLDTEAFF. CDR3 DNA sequence: TGTGCCAGTAGTAGGGGGACAGGGGGTTCTTTGGACACTGAAGCTTTCTTT.

V and J are TRBV18 and TRBJ1-2, with 8 bases fitting TRBD1. The CDR3 is 14 residues long. Germline trimming cut 4 bases from V and 7 bases from J; bases unmatched to any gene: 8. Germline CDR1 KGHSH, CDR2 LQKENI. The CDR3 bases are TGTGCCAGCTCACAAGACAGGGGAGTCGGTGGCTACACCTTC. Its translation: CASSQDRGVGGYTF. The variable domain in full, completed from reference TRBV18 and TRBJ1-2, reads NAGVMQNPRHLVRRRGQEARLRCSPMKGHSHVYWYRQLPEEGLKFMVYLQKENIIDESGMPKERFSAEFPKEGPSILRIQQVVRGDSAAYFCASSQDRGVGGYTFGSGTRLTVV.

The chain employs TRBV6-1 and TRBJ2-7, with TRBD2 matching over 16 bases. Germline CDR1 and CDR2: MNHNS and SASEGT. Losses at the gene ends were 4 bases for V and 2 bases for J; bases not matched to a gene: 2. This CDR3 has 16 residues. The CDR3 sequence is CASSGGTSGRAYEQYF. The CDR3 region has the DNA TGTGCCAGCAGTGGTGGGACTAGCGGGAGGGCCTACGAGCAGTACTTC.

The chain carries TRBV5-6 and TRBJ2-5; TRBD1 matches at 7 bases. The CDR3 runs to 13 residues. Trimming removed 2 bases from V and 11 bases from J; junction bases left unmatched: 9. The V gene's germline CDR1 is SGHDT and CDR2 YYEEEE. CDR3 nucleotide sequence: TGTGCCAGCAGCTTCCAGACAGGGAACAAGCAGTACTTC. Translation gives CASSFQTGNKQYF.

The rearrangement links TRBV5-1 to TRBJ2-1, with 11 nucleotides matching TRBD1. V shed 3 bases, J shed 8 bases, and the junction held 7 bases outside the gene matches. Germline lookup yields CDR1 SGHRS and CDR2 YFSETQ. There are 15 residues in the CDR3. The DNA for the CDR3 is TGCGCCAGCAGCTCGGGGACAGGGGGTTTCGATGAGCAGTTCTTC. It specifies CASSSGTGGFDEQFF.

A note on this clone: The same CDR3 arises from other DNA sequences in this sample as well. The chain uses TRBV9 and TRBJ2-7, with 9 bases matching TRBD2. CDR1 SGDLS and CDR2 YYNGEE come from the germline V gene. The CDR3 runs to 14 residues. Trimming removed 0 bases from V and 5 bases from J; junction bases left unmatched: 3. CDR3 protein: CASSVGLAGNEQYF. The CDR3, as DNA: TGTGCCAGCAGCGTAGGTCTAGCGGGGAACGAGCAGTACTTC.

This chain connects TRBV12-5 to TRBJ2-7, with D unresolved. Germline loops: CDR1 LGHNT, CDR2 FRNRAP. The CDR3 sequence is 12 residues long. V was cut by 1 base and J by 7 bases, with 8 bases left in between. The CDR3 protein is CASGLDRFEQYF. Here the CDR3 DNA reads TGTGCTAGTGGTTTGGACAGATTTGAGCAGTACTTC.

The V and J genes are TRBV2 and TRBJ2-2; TRBD2 might be the D (5 bases). Trimming cost V 8 bases and J 5 bases, with 15 bases left between them. Germline V gives CDR1 SNHLY, CDR2 FYNNEI. The CDR3 is 14 residues long. CDR3 region: CASPRTGLTGELFF. The CDR3 DNA reads TGTGCCAGCCCACGGACGGGGTTAACCGGGGAGCTGTTTTTT.

V and J are TRBV6-6 and TRBJ1-1, with D tentatively TRBD1 (6 bases). Trimming shortened V by 4 bases and J by 6 bases, and 15 bases separated the two germline ends. Germline V gives CDR1 MNHNY, CDR2 SVGAGI (reference sequence). There are 14 residues in the CDR3. The CDR3 region is CASSLGGRVAEAFF. CDR3 nucleotide sequence: TGTGCCAGCAGTTTAGGGGGGAGGGTAGCTGAAGCTTTCTTT.

The chain joins TRBV27 to TRBJ2-7; 7 bases match TRBD1. V lost 6 bases and J lost 0; bases outside the gene matches: 17. The CDR3 runs 18 residues. Germline CDR1 and CDR2: MNHEY and SMNVEV (reference sequence). The CDR3 loop reads CASSPPTSRGSYSYEQYF. The CDR3 nucleotides read TGTGCCAGCAGCCCCCCCACTTCCAGGGGGTCTTACTCCTACGAGCAGTACTTC.

This sequence joins TRBV6-6 and TRBJ1-3; possibly TRBD1 for D (5 bases). Germline V gives CDR1 MNHNY, CDR2 SVGAGI (reference sequence). V lost 5 bases to trimming and J lost 0 bases, with 8 bases between them. The CDR3 extends over 14 amino acids. CDR3 loop: CASSHRGSGNTIYF. The CDR3 coding sequence is TGTGCCAGCAGTCATAGGGGCTCTGGAAACACCATATATTTT.

The V and J genes are TRBV5-5 and TRBJ1-4, with 11 bases that match TRBD1. The germline gives CDR1 SGHKS, CDR2 YYEKEE (reference sequence). V lost 0 bases to trimming and J lost 8 bases; unmatched junction nucleotides: 3. This CDR3 has 15 amino acids. This CDR3 reads CASSLEGTGGEKLFF. CDR3 coding DNA: TGTGCCAGCAGCTTGGAGGGGACAGGGGGGGAAAAACTGTTTTTT.

This chain links TRBV6-6 with TRBJ2-3; 7 nucleotides match TRBD1. CDR1 and CDR2 from the germline V gene are MNHNY and SVGAGI (reference sequence). Trimming removed 2 bases from V and 0 bases from J; junction bases left unmatched: 5. The CDR3 spans 16 residues. CDR3 in amino acids: CASSYPGTASTDTQYF. CDR3 in DNA: TGTGCCAGCAGTTACCCCGGGACAGCTAGCACAGATACGCAGTATTTT.

The chain recombines TRBV19 with TRBJ1-5; D possibly corresponds to TRBD1 (5 bases). The CDR3 spans 14 residues. Trimming pared 2 bases from V and 6 bases from J, leaving 11 bases between. CDR1 is LNHDA, CDR2 SQIVND, per germline (reference sequence). The CDR3 region has the DNA TGTGCCAGTAGTATAAAGGGGCTGGGTCAGCCCCAGCATTTT. Amino acids: CASSIKGLGQPQHF.

The gene calls are TRBV18 and TRBJ1-6; D possibly corresponds to TRBD1 (6 bases). Between the trimmed V and J ends, which lost 3 bases and 5 bases, there was a span of 11 bases. From germline, CDR1 is KGHSH and CDR2 LQKENI. The CDR3 loop spans 15 amino acids. CDR3 residues: CASSPRQDHNSPLHF. The DNA of the CDR3 is TGTGCCAGCTCACCCCGACAGGACCATAATTCACCCCTCCACTTT. The full variable domain, rest sourced from reference TRBV18 and TRBJ1-6, is NAGVMQNPRHLVRRRGQEARLRCSPMKGHSHVYWYRQLPEEGLKFMVYLQKENIIDESGMPKERFSAEFPKEGPSILRIQQVVRGDSAAYFCASSPRQDHNSPLHFGNGTRLTVT.

The V gene is TRBV7-9, the J gene TRBJ2-1, with TRBD2 matching over 8 bases. After removal of 5 bases from V and 0 bases from J, the junction contained 9 bases not matched to a gene. Looked up from germline, CDR1 is SEHNR and CDR2 is FQNEAQ (reference sequence). This CDR3 comprises 17 residues. The CDR3 DNA reads TGTGCCAGCAGCCGTTATAGCGGGGAAAGCTCCTACAATGAGCAGTTCTTC. Translation: CASSRYSGESSYNEQFF.